What follows is one T cell receptor (beta chain) and its context. Its antigen remains unidentified. These data belong to a study of T cell repertoires in cytomegalovirus infection. Study context: Both a matching HLA type and CMV infection were indicated by public TCR beta signatures.

TCRdb re-derived calls from the reads in MiXCR, one entry per CDR3 protein. The sample yields some 120,000 distinct CDR3 sequences, around 9.1% seen once. The CDR3 totals 17 residues. V was cut by 6 bases and J by 3 bases, with 21 bases left in between. Germline values: CDR1 MNHNS, CDR2 SASEGT. Regarding the study as a whole: Cumulative frequency (of public TCR beta family members) identified carriers of CMV plus the relevant HLA. Dominating the ex vivo response were HLA-C-restricted CMV-specific TCR beta clonotypes.

The V and J genes are TRBV6-1 and TRBJ1-3; D possibly corresponds to TRBD1 (6 bases). The sequenced material came from PBMCs, sequenced either directly or after in vitro stimulation (not recorded which). The clonotype originates from a human donor in good health (CMV status not recorded). Some clones in this sample may be carry-over from other donors' samples. CDR3 sequence (DNA): TGTGCCAGCAGACCCGGGACATCAAACCTATTTGGAAACACCATATATTTT. It encodes CASRPGTSNLFGNTIYF.